These T cell receptor beta chains were read from a single sample in a study of human T cells and chemical hapten exposure. TCRdb recomputed calls from the RACE reads with MiXCR, one row per CDR3 protein. Here the sample spans over 55,000 distinct CDR3 sequences, 11% being singletons. This specimen consisted of whole blood, obtained in connection with sensitization to the hapten diphenylcyclopropenone (DPC). The receptor set was obtained from a woman between 50 and 59 years old with alopecia areata. Some clones in this sample may be carry-over from other donors' samples. Both conserved end residues are trimmed from each CDR3.

TRBJ1-5,TRBV19,ASSMGINSYNQPQH
TRBJ1-6,TRBV12-3/TRBV12-4,ASSLGYSSYNSPLH
TRBJ2-5,TRBV7-2,ASSLERKETQY
TRBJ2-3,TRBV11-2,ASSLGTDTQY
TRBJ2-2,TRBV6-1,ASRIKPNTGELF
TRBJ1-1,TRBV11-2,ASSFTGGKAEAF
TRBJ2-7,TRBV7-8,ASSLIGPGRGIYEQY
TRBJ2-3,TRBV4-1,ASSRGPSGGADTQY
TRBJ1-1,TRBV6-1,ASVVTWNTEAF
TRBJ2-5,TRBV29-1,SGEMGAGETQY
TRBJ1-5,TRBV20-1,SALVFGQPVGNQPQH
TRBJ1-6,TRBV12-3/TRBV12-4,ASSPGRKYSPLH
TRBJ1-1,TRBV28,AIQGRGIEAF
TRBJ2-3,TRBV5-1,ASSLSLGSTDTQY
TRBJ1-6,TRBV6-2/TRBV6-3,ASLQGYNSPLH
TRBJ2-1,TRBV27,ASSLEREGDEQF
TRBJ1-5,TRBV6-1,ASSEVDRQPQH
TRBJ1-1,TRBV11-2,ASSSDGRNTEAF
TRBJ2-1,TRBV11-2,ASSYFGLADTYNEQF
TRBJ1-1,TRBV14,ASSRGRWNTEAF
TRBJ1-2,TRBV7-2,ASSLPGLMDGYT
TRBJ1-4,TRBV29-1,SVRGSANEKLF
TRBJ1-1,TRBV7-9,ASSFYRGNQAF
TRBJ1-3,TRBV12-3/TRBV12-4,ASRGSGGNTIY
TRBJ2-3,TRBV12-3/TRBV12-4,ASRGRGTDTQY
TRBJ2-3,TRBV29-1,SVEEGSVGQGQTTDTQY
TRBJ1-6,TRBV25-1,ASSIATGSPLH
TRBJ2-3,TRBV27,ASSLGEGSTDTQY
TRBJ2-7,TRBV10-3,AIGTYAHGQY
TRBJ2-3,TRBV20-1,SARGRGLAGITDTQY
TRBJ2-2,TRBV9,ASSVDQGRNTGELF
TRBJ2-5,TRBV11-2,ASSLGQGWETQY
TRBJ1-2,TRBV2,ASSGTPQGGYT
TRBJ2-1,TRBV6-2/TRBV6-3,ASRHASSGGARDEQF
TRBJ1-3,TRBV7-9,ASSLTRSTGNTIY
TRBJ2-1,TRBV24-1,ATKGATTGDNEQF
TRBJ2-5,TRBV7-8,ASSFRDVEETQY
TRBJ2-7,TRBV18,ASSDSRGSSYEQY
TRBJ1-1,TRBV4-1,ASSQRGTEAF
TRBJ2-5,TRBV11-2,ASSSRQGMRETQY
TRBJ1-6,TRBV5-1,ASSLGGAPLH
TRBJ1-1,TRBV28,ASSFQGVPEAF
TRBJ1-1,TRBV28,ASSSPPQAF
TRBJ1-5,TRBV3-1,ASSAGDQPQH
TRBJ1-5,TRBV20-1,SASSTGTDRRPQH
TRBJ2-1,TRBV7-6,ASSALGGRNEQF
TRBJ1-5,TRBV6-2/TRBV6-3,ASDELGQPQH
TRBJ1-5,TRBV7-9,ASSSGGFNQPQH